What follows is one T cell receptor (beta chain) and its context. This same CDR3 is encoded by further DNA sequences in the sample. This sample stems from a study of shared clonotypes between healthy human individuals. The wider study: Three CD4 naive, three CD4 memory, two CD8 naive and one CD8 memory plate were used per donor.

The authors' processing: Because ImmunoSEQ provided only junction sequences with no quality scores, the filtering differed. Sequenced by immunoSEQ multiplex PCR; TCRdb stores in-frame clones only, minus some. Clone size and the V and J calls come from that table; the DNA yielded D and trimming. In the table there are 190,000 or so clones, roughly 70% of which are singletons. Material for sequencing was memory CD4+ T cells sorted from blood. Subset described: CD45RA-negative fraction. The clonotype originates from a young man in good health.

This chain's CDR3 is CASSGGGEQYF. As DNA, the CDR3 is TGTGCCAGCAGTGGCGGAGGCGAGCAGTACTTC. J is TRBJ2-7 and V is TRBV6-1; D is perhaps TRBD2 (5 bases). CDR1 and CDR2 from the germline V gene are MNHNS and SASEGT. Trimming left V 4 bases short and J 6 bases short, with 7 bases between. The CDR3 totals 11 residues.